This is a list of T cell receptor beta chains from one sample in a study of low-dose radiotherapy and immunotherapy resistance in tumors. TCRdb itself ran the reads through MiXCR, one entry per CDR3 protein. The profile shows over 55,000 distinct CDR3 sequences, 31% of them singletons. The input for sequencing was PBMCs, taken before treatment. Receptor source: a female donor with ovarian cancer. Both conserved end residues are trimmed from each CDR3.

v_gene | len | CDR3aa
TRBV4-2 | 15 | ASSQDFGGGTYNEQF
TRBV2 | 13 | ASSVDRAGTGELF
TRBV20-1 | 13 | SARYQGRSEETQY
TRBV6-2/TRBV6-3 | 13 | ASSTTGGYNSPLH
TRBV30 | 9 | AWSEDNEQF
TRBV7-2 | 13 | ASSLPGLGGETQY
TRBV30 | 12 | AWSVPGTGYGYT
TRBV5-1 | 13 | ASSPGTGWNTEAF
TRBV28 | 15 | ASSSLEGTGRRGEAF
TRBV5-1 | 12 | ASSLAGTGYEQY
TRBV24-1 | 11 | ATSDFAHNEQF
TRBV6-8 | 14 | ASSTETSGGYNEQF
TRBV6-6 | 9 | ASIRSGPLH
TRBV28 | 13 | ASSTHRGKNSPLH
TRBV21-1 | 13 | ASSSGTASTDTQY
TRBV19 | 10 | ATGGPLYEQY
TRBV6-1 | 11 | ASSARERQPQH
TRBV28 | 12 | ASSLLDRVGGYT
TRBV6-8 | 13 | ASSGVAGVWETQY
TRBV15 | 13 | ATSRDRAGPDTQY
TRBV19 | 13 | ASRTGTSGIDTQY
TRBV5-1 | 11 | ASSLDGNSPLH
TRBV5-1 | 13 | ASSLSTAAIYGYT
TRBV12-3/TRBV12-4 | 12 | ASSFWAGDEKLF
TRBV19 | 13 | ASSIDKGSNQPQH
TRBV12-3/TRBV12-4 | 15 | ASSDGLAGVLRETQY
TRBV7-8 | 14 | ASSLVGGGRTGELF
TRBV6-2/TRBV6-3 | 13 | ASSERGQFNEKLF
TRBV6-2/TRBV6-3 | 10 | ASLRGNNEQF
TRBV3-1 | 12 | ASSPPGTYYEQY
TRBV5-1 | 11 | ASSLAGTDTQY
TRBV5-1 | 12 | ASSRTGGNYEQY
TRBV19 | 14 | ASHRGAAMNTGELF
TRBV6-1 | 14 | ASNDRDASGGNTIY
TRBV5-6 | 11 | ASSLAGNYGYT
TRBV2 | 11 | ASSRQDNQPQH
TRBV7-2 | 12 | ASSPGQTNSPLH
TRBV19 | 10 | ASRQSGETQY
TRBV20-1 | 12 | SARDWGNTGELF
TRBV5-4 | 13 | ASSLGQGGYYGYT
TRBV6-8 | 13 | ASSYRGQGAYGYT
TRBV4-1 | 16 | ASSQAAGHFTSGNTIY
TRBV5-1 | 16 | ASSLDPYPSSYNSPLH
TRBV6-5 | 11 | ASSRQNDNEQF
TRBV6-1 | 11 | ASSAKNTGELF
TRBV4-3 | 13 | ASSQQQLPNSPLH
TRBV5-1 | 12 | ASSPGGSSYEQY
TRBV6-6 | 11 | ASFRGRPTEAF
TRBV19 | 14 | ASSIGGGQLSYEQY
TRBV4-1 | 14 | ASSQEGGGANNEQF
TRBV11-2 | 13 | ASSLSGRGGDEQF
TRBV29-1 | 12 | SVESNRGEYEQY
TRBV5-1 | 15 | ASSLAVSGDMNTEAF
TRBV4-2 | 13 | ASSLRLSNTGELF